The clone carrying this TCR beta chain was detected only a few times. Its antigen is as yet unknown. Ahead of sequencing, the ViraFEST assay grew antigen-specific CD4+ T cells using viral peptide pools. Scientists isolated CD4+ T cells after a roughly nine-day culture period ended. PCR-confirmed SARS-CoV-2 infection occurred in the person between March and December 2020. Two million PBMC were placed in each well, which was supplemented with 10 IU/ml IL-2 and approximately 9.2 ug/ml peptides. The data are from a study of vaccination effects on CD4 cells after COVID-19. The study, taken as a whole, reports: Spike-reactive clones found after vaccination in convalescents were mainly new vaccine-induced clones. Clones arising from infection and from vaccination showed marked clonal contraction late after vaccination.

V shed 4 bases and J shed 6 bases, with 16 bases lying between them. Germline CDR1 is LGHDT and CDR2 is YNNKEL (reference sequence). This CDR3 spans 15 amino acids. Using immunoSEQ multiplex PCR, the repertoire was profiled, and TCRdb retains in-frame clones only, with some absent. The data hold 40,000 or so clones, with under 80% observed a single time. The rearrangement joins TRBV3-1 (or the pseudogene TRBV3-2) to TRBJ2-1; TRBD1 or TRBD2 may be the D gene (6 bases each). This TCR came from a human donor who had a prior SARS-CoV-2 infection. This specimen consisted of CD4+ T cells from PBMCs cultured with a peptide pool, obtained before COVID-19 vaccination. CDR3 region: CASSRGARRINEQFF. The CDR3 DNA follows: TGTGCCAGCAGCCGGGGGGCACGGAGGATCAATGAGCAGTTCTTC.